The next 3 T cell receptor beta chains were all read from a single sample in a study of a mutant IDH1 vaccine in newly diagnosed glioma. For these receptors, no antigen is known. The method was immunoSEQ multiplex PCR; TCRdb's version includes in-frame clones alone and lacks a portion of them. This sample has tens of thousands of clones; 70% to 85% occur once, and the top ten carry roughly 9.5%. Described time point: week 11, during vaccination. Vaccine doses each comprised 300 ug of mutant IDH1 20-mer peptide, with topical imiquimod. The sample in question was PBMCs, obtained from a glioma patient whose treatment included an IDH1 peptide vaccine. The receptors originated from a woman aged 45-59 years with glioma.

The chain is built from TRBV5-1 and TRBJ1-6; D is unclear. CDR1 is SGHRS and CDR2 is YFSETQ in the germline V gene. This CDR3 contains 15 residues. V shed 0 bases and J shed 7 bases, with 11 bases lying between them. The CDR3 spells CASSLGTGNNSPLHF. The CDR3 DNA sequence: TGCGCCAGCAGCTTGGGAACGGGGAACAATTCACCCCTCCACTTT.

The rearrangement links TRBV7-2 to TRBJ2-6; D gene ambiguous. The V end was cut by 1 base, the J end by 0 bases, with 4 bases between. The CDR3 totals 15 residues. CDR1 and CDR2 from the germline V gene are SGHTA and FQGNSA. The CDR3: CASSLGDSGANVLTF. CDR3 nucleotides: TGTGCCAGCAGCTTAGGAGACTCTGGGGCCAACGTCCTGACTTTC.

The rearrangement joins TRBV19 to TRBJ2-7, with D hard to call. The CDR3 length is 15 residues. Germline loops: CDR1 LNHDA, CDR2 SQIVND (reference sequence). The V end was cut by 2 bases, the J end by 1 base, with 12 bases between. The CDR3 here is CASSIRAVRSYEQYF. The CDR3 DNA sequence: TGTGCCAGTAGTATAAGGGCAGTGAGGTCCTACGAGCAGTACTTC.